This T cell receptor (beta chain) was recovered during a study of pediatric ulcerative colitis. This table comes from immunoSEQ multiplex PCR, and its TCRdb copy is limited to in-frame clones, with some not included. The repertoire consists of 30,000 to 45,000 clones, with less than 80% occurring once and the leading ten covering about 0.73%. Trimming took 0 bases from V and 7 from J, leaving 11 bases between them. Germline CDR1 reads WNHNN; CDR2 reads SYGVQD (reference sequence). The length of the CDR3 is 14 residues. Study-level points and caveats: Ulcerative colitis patients shared more blood-rectal clones than controls.

During colonoscopy, one to two rectal pinch biopsies were collected. As to this clone: Its target is not known.

The material sequenced was gut tissue. This chain connects TRBV10-1 to TRBJ2-3; D is perhaps TRBD2 (6 bases). The sequence came from a boy under 18 with moderate ulcerative colitis. CDR3 in amino acids: CASSESMEGYTQYF. The CDR3 DNA reads as TGCGCCAGCAGTGAGTCGATGGAGGGTTATACGCAGTATTTT.